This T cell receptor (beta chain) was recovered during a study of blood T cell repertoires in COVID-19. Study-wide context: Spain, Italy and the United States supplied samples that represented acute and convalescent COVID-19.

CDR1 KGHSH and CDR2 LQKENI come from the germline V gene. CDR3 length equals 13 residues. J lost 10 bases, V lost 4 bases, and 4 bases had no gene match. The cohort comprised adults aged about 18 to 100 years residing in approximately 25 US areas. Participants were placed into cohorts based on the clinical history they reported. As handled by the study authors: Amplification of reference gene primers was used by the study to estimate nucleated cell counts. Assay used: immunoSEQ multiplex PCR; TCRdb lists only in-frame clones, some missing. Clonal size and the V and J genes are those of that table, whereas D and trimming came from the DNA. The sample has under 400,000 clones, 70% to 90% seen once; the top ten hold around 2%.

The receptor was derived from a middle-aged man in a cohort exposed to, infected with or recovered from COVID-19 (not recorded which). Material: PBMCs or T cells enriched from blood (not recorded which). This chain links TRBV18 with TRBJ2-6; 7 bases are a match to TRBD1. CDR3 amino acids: CASSLDRENVLTF. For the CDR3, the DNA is TGTGCCAGCTCACTAGACAGGGAGAACGTCCTGACTTTC.